These 12 T cell receptor beta chains originate from one sample sequenced in a study of shared clonotypes between healthy human individuals. Sequencing was performed with immunoSEQ multiplex PCR; in TCRdb, only in-frame clones are kept and a portion is missing. The table includes about 1.4 million clones, around 97% detected once. Source material: naive CD4+ T cells sorted from blood. Subset meaning: CD45RA+ positively selected. These receptors were obtained from a man aged 25 to 40 in good health.

The chain joins TRBV6-4 to TRBJ1-2; D gene uncertain. This CDR3 is 13 amino acids long. The V and J ends lost 6 bases and 7 bases respectively, with 15 bases between them. Germline V gene data show CDR1 as MRHNA and CDR2 as SNTAGT. CDR3 coding DNA: TGTGCCAGCAGCGATACAGAGCAGGCTGGCTACACCTTC. Residues: CASSDTEQAGYTF.

This chain connects TRBV28 to TRBJ1-5; D gene uncertain. V was shortened by 3 bases and J by 11 bases, with 11 bases between the two germline ends. CDR3 length equals 12 residues. Germline V gene data show CDR1 as MDHEN and CDR2 as SYDVKM. CDR3 loop: CASSFGGRAQHF. CDR3 DNA sequence: TGTGCCAGCAGTTTTGGCGGAAGGGCCCAGCATTTT.

This chain links TRBV5-5 with TRBJ2-7; 9 positions agree with TRBD2. Per germline, CDR1 SGHKS and CDR2 YYEKEE (reference sequence). V was clipped by 3 bases and J by 3 bases; unmatched bases: 10. The CDR3 is made up of 16 amino acids. The CDR3 coding sequence is TGTGCCAGCAGCTCCGACGGCGGGAGGGCCGTCTACGAGCAGTACTTC. Protein: CASSSDGGRAVYEQYF.

The V gene is TRBV5-6, the J gene TRBJ1-2, with TRBD1 matching 7 bases. The CDR3 loop spans 14 amino acids. Looked up from germline, CDR1 is SGHDT and CDR2 is YYEEEE. V lost 3 bases to trimming and J lost 3 bases; unmatched junction nucleotides: 5. CDR3 loop: CASSYATGYYGYTF. CDR3 coding DNA: TGTGCCAGCAGCTATGCGACAGGGTACTATGGCTACACCTTC.

The V call is TRBV5-1, the J call TRBJ2-5, with D perhaps given as TRBD1 or TRBD2 (5 bases each). Trimming left V 1 base short and J 2 bases short, with 12 bases between. This CDR3 contains 15 residues. CDR1 and CDR2 from the germline V gene are SGHRS and YFSETQ. In DNA, the CDR3 is TGCGCCAGCAGCTTGTTTGGGACGGAACAAGAGACCCAGTACTTC. Translated, it gives CASSLFGTEQETQYF.

This chain links TRBV4-1 with TRBJ2-1; either TRBD1 or TRBD2 may supply D (5 bases each). The CDR3 covers 16 residues. Germline assignment: CDR1 MGHRA and CDR2 YSYEKL. Between the trimmed V and J ends, which lost 6 bases and 0 bases, there was a span of 15 bases. CDR3: CASSRTGPSSYNEQFF. Written as DNA, the CDR3 is TGCGCCAGCAGTCGTACGGGACCAAGCTCCTACAATGAGCAGTTCTTC.

V is TRBV9 and J is TRBJ2-1, with 8 bases lining up with TRBD2. CDR1 SGDLS and CDR2 YYNGEE come from the germline V gene. The CDR3 runs 18 residues. The junction had 14 bases not matched to a gene; V was cut back by 0 bases and J by 6 bases. The CDR3 protein is CASSVGISGNLVVNEQFF. CDR3 nucleotides: TGTGCCAGCAGCGTAGGTATTAGCGGGAACCTTGTGGTCAATGAGCAGTTCTTC.

V is TRBV6-5 and J is TRBJ2-5; 14 bases are a match to TRBD2. V was clipped by 0 bases and J by 3 bases; unmatched bases: 0. The CDR3 covers 16 residues. CDR1 MNHEY and CDR2 SVGAGI come from the germline V gene. The CDR3 sequence is CASSYSGLAGEETQYF. In nucleotides, the CDR3 is TGTGCCAGCAGTTACTCGGGACTAGCGGGAGAAGAGACCCAGTACTTC.

The chain has TRBV2 and TRBJ2-1; a possible D gene is TRBD1 (5 bases). Germline V gene lookup returns CDR1 SNHLY and CDR2 FYNNEI. This CDR3 is built from 13 residues. The V and J ends lost 6 bases and 4 bases respectively, with 10 bases between them. This CDR3 reads CASRLGQYNEQFF. The CDR3 DNA is TGTGCCAGCAGACTGGGGCAATACAATGAGCAGTTCTTC.

J is TRBJ1-1 and V is TRBV7-9, with D unresolved. The CDR3 is 14 amino acids. Germline V lookup: CDR1 SEHNR, CDR2 FQNEAQ (reference sequence). Trimming left V 4 bases short and J 1 base short, with 10 bases between. As DNA, the CDR3 is TGTGCCAGCAGCTGGGTAGCGGAGAACACTGAAGCTTTCTTT. It codes for CASSWVAENTEAFF.

The chain couples TRBV7-9 to TRBJ2-2; 9 bases agree with TRBD2. Per the germline V gene, CDR1 is SEHNR and CDR2 is FQNEAQ (reference sequence). V dropped 5 bases and J dropped 0; count of bases not matched to a gene: 10. This CDR3 is 18 amino acids long. The CDR3 spells CASSLKAPSGANTGELFF. CDR3 DNA sequence: TGTGCCAGCAGCCTGAAGGCGCCTAGCGGGGCGAACACCGGGGAGCTGTTTTTT.

The chain is built from TRBV10-3 and TRBJ1-1, with no clear D. The CDR3 runs to 12 residues. Germline V gene lookup returns CDR1 ENHRY and CDR2 SYGVKD. Trimming took off 3 bases at V and 7 bases at J, with 9 bases between the two ends. The CDR3 DNA reads TGTGCCATCAGTGATTCGAATTATGAAGCTTTCTTT. Protein sequence: CAISDSNYEAFF.